The T cell receptor beta chain under discussion was sequenced for a study of blood T cell repertoires in COVID-19. Turning to the study itself: PBMCs, B-cell-depleted T cells, or T cells were the source of the cDNA or gDNA that made up the material.

Methods used by the authors: For nucleated cells, counts were estimated from reference gene primer amplification. Here immunoSEQ multiplex PCR was the method, and the copy in TCRdb shows in-frame clones only, minus some. Clone size and the V and J calls come from that table; the DNA yielded D and trimming. The table records 70,000 to 100,000 clones, around nine tenths of them present only once. The germline V gene encodes CDR1 LNHNV and CDR2 YYDKDF (reference sequence). Trimming shortened V by 8 bases and J by 0 bases, and 19 bases separated the two germline ends. The CDR3 length is 16 residues. The source material was peripheral blood. The receptor's source is a woman older than 75 with acute or convalescent COVID-19. The chain employs TRBV15 and TRBJ1-1, with D possibly matching TRBD1 (6 bases). As DNA, the CDR3 is TGTGCCACCGGCATGCGGGGGGCACTCATGAACACTGAAGCTTTCTTT. Amino acid sequence: CATGMRGALMNTEAFF.